The clone carrying this T cell receptor (beta chain) was seen a handful of times. Its antigen remains unidentified. Indicated time point: newly diagnosed GD, antithyroid drugs for less than 3 months. PBMC RNA was the source of the TCR library. This entry belongs to a study of regulatory T cells in long-lasting Graves disease. Regarding the study as a whole: Persistent disease preferred TRBV28, TRBJ1-2 and TRBJ2-5.

iRepertoire HTBI primers and Arm-PCR of CDR3 regions built TCR beta libraries. A single record per CDR3 protein comes from TCRdb applying MiXCR to the multiplex PCR reads. Of under 450,000 distinct CDR3 sequences in the sample, 12% are singletons; the top ten hold about 19%. Losses at the gene ends were 6 bases for V and 5 bases for J; bases not matched to a gene: 9. The V gene's germline CDR1 is SEHNR and CDR2 FQNEAQ (reference sequence). The CDR3 is made up of 15 amino acids. These records were also assigned to another study, of T cells in Graves' hyperthyroidism and ophthalmopathy. That source adds: Reasons for excluding patients were uncontrolled infection, other autoimmune disease, pregnancy or lactation.

The genes are TRBV7-9 and TRBJ1-4, with 7 bases matching TRBD1. The TCR comes from a young woman with Graves disease. The specimen was peripheral blood mononuclear cells (PBMCs), collected at new diagnosis, from a patient treated with antithyroid drugs. The chain's CDR3 is CASSSRDRLNEKLFF. CDR3 DNA sequence: TGTGCCAGCAGTTCTCGGGACAGATTAAATGAAAAACTGTTTTTT.